This TCR beta chain is drawn from a study of metastatic and nonmetastatic thyroid tumors. The study's findings and limits: Significantly greater TCR beta diversity was reportedly found in malignant thyroid tumors than in benign nodules (in blood and tumor).

Original processing methods: Built for papillary thyroid cancer, a distant-metastasis classifier drew on CDR3 differences across clinicopathological groups. TCRdb used MiXCR to call clones anew from the PCR reads. The V and J calls reflect TCRdb's pipeline rather than the authors' work. The data hold some 40,000 clones, with approximately 20% observed a single time. This clone was counted ten times or more. Its target is unknown. All patients reached thyroid surgery having received no treatment beforehand. Germline CDR1 MNHEY, CDR2 SMNVEV (reference sequence). The CDR3 length is 13 residues. Trimming took 1 base from V and 11 from J, leaving 15 bases between them.

The sequence derives from a female donor with papillary thyroid cancer or a benign thyroid nodule (not recorded which). Some clones in this sample may be carry-over from other donors' samples. The specimen sequenced was tumor tissue. This chain joins TRBV27 and TRBJ2-7; D tentatively reads TRBD1 or TRBD2 (5 bases each). CDR3 DNA: TGTGCCAGCAGTTTATGGGCACTAGGGGTGGAGTACTTC. Amino acid sequence: CASSLWALGVEYF.